This TCR beta chain stems from a study of Graves' ophthalmopathy and Graves' hyperthyroidism. Study-level findings and limits: Detection in blood was also observed for most expanded thyroid clonotypes above 0.001 frequency.

Beta-chain TCR CDR3 regions were amplified from RNA transcripts. The library came from an HTBI-primed first-round RT-PCR and a second-round multiplex PCR. Each CDR3 protein is one row after TCRdb ran MiXCR on the multiplex PCR reads. The sample has approximately 540,000 distinct CDR3 sequences; approximately 37% are singletons. Certain patients were not enrolled. These were patients with other autoimmune diseases, uncontrolled infections, pregnancy or lactation. This clonotype has a handful of counts. Its antigen is as yet unknown. This CDR3 is 16 amino acids long. The V gene's germline CDR1 is SGHDT and CDR2 YYEEEE. V shed 0 bases and J shed 4 bases, with 16 bases lying between them.

The rearrangement links TRBV5-6 to TRBJ1-2, with D hard to call. The receptor was isolated from an adult man with Graves' hyperthyroidism. The sequenced sample consisted of peripheral blood or thyroid tissue (not recorded which). CDR3 DNA: TGTGCCAGCAGCTTGGAGGCAGTTGGATCAATCTATGGCTACACCTTC. Encoded protein: CASSLEAVGSIYGYTF.